These 11 T cell receptor beta chains originate from one sample sequenced in a study of blood T cells in healthy people across ages. A sample-barcoded 5' primer and a J-beta primer mix were used in a second PCR of roughly 7 to 12 cycles. TCRdb used MiXCR to reprocess the 5' RACE reads, holding one entry per CDR3 protein. The table shows over 950,000 distinct CDR3 sequences, with just over 50% occurring only once. The sequencing input was blood. These receptors were collected from a woman aged 55-70 years in good health.

V is TRBV12-3 or TRBV12-4 and J is TRBJ2-1; D may correspond to TRBD1 or TRBD2 (5 bases each). V was trimmed by 5 bases and J by 8 bases, leaving 13 bases between them. The CDR3 covers 13 residues. For the CDR3, the DNA is TGTGCCAGCAGTCAAACGAGGGGTTATGAGCAGTTCTTC. It translates to CASSQTRGYEQFF.

This clonotype was found a few times. V gene TRBV29-1 combines with J gene TRBJ2-3; the D gene is possibly TRBD1 (5 bases). V was pared by 4 bases and J by 1 base, with 18 bases between. The CDR3 has 16 residues. The germline CDR1 and CDR2 sequences are SQVTM and ANQGSEA. The CDR3 loop reads CSVVIWGLRGTDTQYF. CDR3 DNA: TGCAGCGTTGTAATATGGGGCCTCAGGGGCACAGATACGCAGTATTTT.

The rearrangement uses TRBV28 and TRBJ1-2, with D possibly being TRBD1 (5 bases). The CDR3 has 12 amino acids. From germline, CDR1 is MDHEN and CDR2 SYDVKM. Trimming cost V 3 bases and J 8 bases, with 10 bases left between them. The CDR3 sequence is CASSFKGSGYTF. CDR3 coding DNA: TGTGCCAGCAGTTTTAAGGGGAGCGGCTACACCTTC.

The chain carries TRBV7-2 and TRBJ2-1; 9 positions match TRBD2. The CDR3 sequence is 15 residues long. The V and J ends lost 2 bases and 9 bases, in that order; junction bases with no gene match: 8. CDR1 and CDR2 (germline): SGHTA, FQGNSA. In nucleotides, the CDR3 is TGTGCCAGCAGCTTAACCGGGACTAGCTTCTTTGAGCAGTTCTTC. It encodes CASSLTGTSFFEQFF.

This clonotype showed up many times. The rearrangement links TRBV7-2 to TRBJ2-5; D is perhaps TRBD1 (6 bases). V dropped 3 bases and J dropped 4 bases, with 9 bases sitting between them. Germline-derived CDR1 and CDR2 are SGHTA and FQGNSA. The CDR3 is made up of 13 amino acids. CDR3 sequence reads: CASSFFRGETQYF. CDR3 DNA: TGTGCCAGCAGCTTTTTCAGGGGAGAGACCCAGTACTTC.

Turning to this clonotype: Germline and junction disagree at one end, which may indicate a read error. CDR3 in amino acids: CASDLTNTDTQYF. DNA for the CDR3: TGTGCTAGTGATTTGACTAACACAGATACGCAGTATTTT. The J gene is TRBJ2-3, the V gene TRBV12-5, with D perhaps matching TRBD2 (5 bases). Germline V gives CDR1 LGHNT, CDR2 FRNRAP. This CDR3 is built from 13 residues.

This clonotype was counted only a few times. CDR3 sequence reads: CAIKPGLAPYEQYF. CDR3 coding DNA: TGTGCCATCAAGCCGGGACTAGCTCCATACGAGCAGTACTTC. The V and J genes are TRBV10-3 and TRBJ2-7; 9 bases fit TRBD2. The trim removed 7 bases at V and 4 bases at J, leaving 8 bases unmatched. There are 14 residues in the CDR3. The V gene's germline CDR1 is ENHRY and CDR2 SYGVKD.

A few counts support this clonotype. The chain links TRBV27 to TRBJ2-3; no clear D. V lost 4 bases and J lost 6, with 20 bases in between. There are 16 residues in the CDR3. CDR1 is MNHEY, CDR2 SMNVEV, per germline (reference sequence). The CDR3 coding sequence is TGTGCCAGCAGTTCCTTCAGTGCGGAGCTGGGGGATACGCAGTATTTT. Its translation: CASSSFSAELGDTQYF.

The rearrangement uses TRBV6-1 and TRBJ1-1; D remains unclear. Looked up from germline, CDR1 is MNHNS and CDR2 is SASEGT. The ends were cut back, 3 bases at V and 0 bases at J, with 8 bases in the middle. CDR3 length: 14 residues. The CDR3 loop reads CASSDRYMNTEAFF. In nucleotides, the CDR3 is TGTGCCAGCAGTGACCGTTACATGAACACTGAAGCTTTCTTT.

This clonotype was counted a few times. The chain couples TRBV12-3 or TRBV12-4 to TRBJ1-2; D might be TRBD1 (5 bases). V lost 6 bases to trimming and J lost 6 bases, with 14 bases between them. This CDR3 is built from 13 residues. The DNA of the CDR3 is TGTGCCAGCAGCTCCGGACCGACAGATGGCTACACCTTC. Translation: CASSSGPTDGYTF.

This clonotype was counted only a few times. J is TRBJ2-5 and V is TRBV29-1; the D is unclear. This CDR3 comprises 11 residues. V was shortened by 8 bases and J by 3 bases, with 10 bases between the two germline ends. Germline loops: CDR1 SQVTM, CDR2 ANQGSEA. DNA for the CDR3: TGCAGCCCTTGGACCGAAGAGACCCAGTACTTC. Amino acids: CSPWTEETQYF.